Below, 28 T cell receptor beta chains from the same sample are listed, as sequenced in a study of identical twins. TCRdb re-called the 5' RACE reads with MiXCR, one entry per CDR3 protein. The sample shows around 550,000 distinct CDR3 sequences, about 15% of them seen only once. The sample was also linked to a second study, of yellow fever vaccine responses in identical twins.

Source material: CD4+ T cells sorted from blood. Every receptor here comes from a woman aged 18-30 years in good health.

V and J are TRBV6-1 and TRBJ2-7, with D possibly being TRBD1 (6 bases). This CDR3 region has 14 residues. Per germline, CDR1 MNHNS and CDR2 SASEGT. Trimming removed 6 bases from V and 2 bases from J, with 14 bases in between. The CDR3 DNA sequence: TGTGCCAGCAGCCGCAGGGGCTCAGCCTACGAGCAGTACGTC. The encoded protein is CASSRRGSAYEQYV.

The chain recombines TRBV29-1 with TRBJ2-4; 11 positions match TRBD2. The CDR3 sequence is 13 residues long. Trimming cost V 7 bases and J 6 bases; bases outside gene matches: 5. Germline V gives CDR1 SQVTM, CDR2 ANQGSEA. The DNA for the CDR3 is TGCAGCGCCCAGACTAGCGGGGTAAACATTCAGTACTTC. This encodes CSAQTSGVNIQYF. The whole variable domain, filled in from reference TRBV29-1 and TRBJ2-4, reads SAVISQKPSRDICQRGTSLTIQCQVDSQVTMMFWYRQQPGQSLTLIATANQGSEATYESGFVIDKFPISRPNLTFSTLTVSNMSPEDSSIYLCSAQTSGVNIQYFGAGTRLSVL.

This rearrangement joins TRBV29-1 to TRBJ2-1, with 9 positions matching TRBD2. This CDR3 region has 13 residues. CDR1 SQVTM and CDR2 ANQGSEA come from the germline V gene. The trim removed 8 bases at V and 9 bases at J, leaving 11 bases unmatched. The CDR3 here is CSFRVAGVIEQFF. CDR3 nucleotide sequence: TGCAGCTTCAGGGTAGCGGGAGTAATTGAGCAGTTCTTC.

This clonotype showed up just a few times. The chain couples TRBV6-1 to TRBJ2-2, with 8 bases aligning to TRBD1. The CDR3 is 16 residues long. V dropped 4 bases and J dropped 4; count of bases not matched to a gene: 8. Germline CDR1 and CDR2: MNHNS and SASEGT. The CDR3 reads CASSGTGGIGTGELFF. The CDR3 nucleotides read TGTGCCAGCAGTGGTACAGGGGGAATAGGCACCGGGGAGCTGTTTTTT.

About this clonotype itself: A read error may explain this, as a much larger clone is one base away. The genes are TRBV11-2 and TRBJ1-1, with D maybe TRBD1 (6 bases). The V and J ends lost 3 bases and 0 bases respectively, with 8 bases between them. This CDR3 is 14 amino acids long. Germline V gene sequence: CDR1 SGHAT, CDR2 FQNNGV. For the CDR3, the DNA is TGTGCCAGCAGCTTCACAGGGTTGAACACTGAAGCTTTCTTT. Its translation: CASSFTGLNTEAFF. The complete variable domain, with remaining parts taken from reference TRBV11-2 and TRBJ1-1, reads EAGVAQSPRYKIIEKRQSVAFWCNPISGHATLYWYQQILGQGPKLLIQFQNNGVVDDSQLPKDRFSAERLKGVDSTLKIQPAKLEDSAVYLCASSFTGLNTEAFFGQGTRLTVV.

In this sample, this clonotype turned up a few times. The chain joins TRBV12-3 or TRBV12-4 to TRBJ2-7, with TRBD2 as a possible D gene (5 bases). The CDR3 runs 14 residues. The V end was cut by 5 bases, the J end by 1 base, with 12 bases between. CDR3 sequence: CASSKSGSSYEQYF. The CDR3 region has the DNA TGTGCCAGCAGTAAGAGCGGATCATCCTACGAGCAGTACTTC.

This CDR3 is CSARGGASGVYNEQFF. CDR3 bases: TGCAGTGCTAGGGGTGGGGCTAGCGGGGTATACAATGAGCAGTTCTTC. V and J are TRBV20-1 and TRBJ2-1; 9 nucleotides align to TRBD2. Germline loops: CDR1 DFQATT, CDR2 SNEGSKA (reference sequence). The V segment lost 3 bases and the J segment 4 bases; nucleotides outside the gene matches: 10. The CDR3 totals 16 residues.

This clonotype was found many times. The rearrangement links TRBV3-1 to TRBJ2-7; TRBD1 matches 8 bases. Trimming cost V 1 base and J 0 bases; bases outside gene matches: 2. The CDR3 is 15 amino acids. Germline V gives CDR1 LGHDT, CDR2 YNNKEL (reference sequence). CDR3 residues: CASSQAGTGSYEQYF. In nucleotides, the CDR3 is TGTGCCAGCAGCCAAGCCGGGACAGGCTCCTACGAGCAGTACTTC.

This clonotype has more than one count but fewer than ten. The gene calls are TRBV15 and TRBJ1-1; D gene uncertain. The CDR3 spans 14 residues. Germline loops: CDR1 LNHNV, CDR2 YYDKDF (reference sequence). Trimming took 6 bases from V and 2 from J, leaving 13 bases between them. CDR3: CATRAFGTNTEAFF. CDR3 coding DNA: TGTGCCACCAGAGCCTTCGGAACTAACACTGAAGCTTTCTTT. The full variable domain, with the rest looked up from reference TRBV15 and TRBJ1-1, is DAMVIQNPRYQVTQFGKPVTLSCSQTLNHNVMYWYQQKSSQAPKLLFHYYDKDFNNEADTPDNFQSRRPNTSFCFLDIRSPGLGDTAMYLCATRAFGTNTEAFFGQGTRLTVV.

This clonotype turned up a few times. The chain carries TRBV12-3 or TRBV12-4 and TRBJ2-7; the match to TRBD2 covers 7 bases. V trimming: 8 bases; J trimming: 2 bases; junction bases outside the gene matches: 3. The CDR3 totals 12 residues. The CDR3 DNA reads as TGTGCCAGCGGGGGGGGACCCTACGAGCAGTACTTC. Its translation is CASGGGPYEQYF.

This clonotype has more than one count but fewer than ten. In DNA form, the CDR3 reads TGTGCCAGCAGCTTGGGGGACACCAAAAGAGGCTACACCTTC. Translation: CASSLGDTKRGYTF. V is TRBV5-5 and J is TRBJ1-2; tentative D call: TRBD1 (6 bases). V was shortened by 0 bases and J by 8 bases, with 14 bases between the two germline ends. Germline CDR1 reads SGHKS; CDR2 reads YYEKEE (reference sequence). This CDR3 region has 14 residues.

This clonotype was detected a few times. This CDR3 is CASSYSTDRGRGYTF. The CDR3 region has the DNA TGTGCCAGCAGTTACTCAACGGACAGGGGGCGAGGCTACACCTTC. V and J are TRBV6-5 and TRBJ1-2, with 11 bases matching TRBD1. The CDR3 runs 15 residues. Germline loops: CDR1 MNHEY, CDR2 SVGAGI. Trimming at V came to 0 bases and at J to 8 bases, leaving 5 bases not matched to a gene.

There are a few counts of this clonotype. The V and J genes are TRBV10-3 and TRBJ2-6, with D possibly TRBD1 on 5 matching bases. Germline V gives CDR1 ENHRY, CDR2 SYGVKD. V gave up 4 bases and J gave up 1 base, with 20 bases separating them. The length of the CDR3 is 19 residues. The CDR3 DNA sequence: TGTGCCATCAGTGGTCGACAGTTACTCTACTTATCTGGGGCCAACGTCCTGACTTTC. It is translated as CAISGRQLLYLSGANVLTF.

This clonotype was recorded a few times. The V call is TRBV6-5, the J call TRBJ2-2; D unclear. The germline CDR1 and CDR2 sequences are MNHEY and SVGAGI. Between the trimmed V and J ends, which lost 2 bases and 2 bases, there was a span of 6 bases. The CDR3 runs 14 residues. The CDR3 here is CASSYPTNTGELFF. Written as DNA, the CDR3 is TGTGCCAGCAGTTACCCGACCAACACCGGGGAGCTGTTTTTT.

The table lists this clonotype with a few counts. V is TRBV4-1 and J is TRBJ2-3, with 7 bases aligning to TRBD2. J was trimmed by 0 bases and V by 4 bases; bases with no gene match: 7. The germline CDR1 and CDR2 sequences are MGHRA and YSYEKL. The CDR3 is 16 amino acids. CDR3 sequence (DNA): TGCGCCAGCAGCCGGATGGCGGGAGTGAGCACAGATACGCAGTATTTT. It encodes CASSRMAGVSTDTQYF.

This chain uses TRBV3-1 with TRBJ2-5, with 10 bases aligning to TRBD2. The CDR3 totals 16 residues. With 7 bases clipped from V and 5 bases from J, the junction kept 13 bases outside the gene matches. Germline lookup yields CDR1 LGHDT and CDR2 YNNKEL (reference sequence). In DNA, the CDR3 is TGTGCCAGCACCCGAAGGACTAGCGGTTCCCCGGAGACCCAGTACTTC. Protein product: CASTRRTSGSPETQYF.

This clonotype was picked up a small number of times. V is TRBV2 and J is TRBJ2-7; D uncertain. The CDR3 runs to 15 residues. CDR1 SNHLY and CDR2 FYNNEI come from the germline V gene. V was clipped by 8 bases and J by 1 base, with 18 bases between them. Written as DNA, the CDR3 is TGTGCCAGCCTACCCACCAGATCGAATTCCTACGAGCAGTACTTC. This translates into CASLPTRSNSYEQYF. The whole variable domain, filled in from reference TRBV2 and TRBJ2-7, reads EPEVTQTPSHQVTQMGQEVILRCVPISNHLYFYWYRQILGQKVEFLVSFYNNEISEKSEIFDDQFSVERPDGSNFTLKIRSTKLEDSAMYFCASLPTRSNSYEQYFGPGTRLTVT.

This clonotype was counted at least ten times. The J gene is TRBJ1-3, the V gene TRBV5-1, with TRBD1 matching 9 bases. V shed 2 bases, J shed 9 bases, and the junction held 9 bases outside the gene matches. This CDR3 spans 15 amino acids. Looked up from germline, CDR1 is SGHRS and CDR2 is YFSETQ. The CDR3 bases are TGCGCCAGCAGCTTAGCCGGGACAGGGACGGCCACCATATATTTT. Its protein is CASSLAGTGTATIYF. The full variable domain, rest sourced from reference TRBV5-1 and TRBJ1-3, is KAGVTQTPRYLIKTRGQQVTLSCSPISGHRSVSWYQQTPGQGLQFLFEYFSETQRNKGNFPGRFSGRQFSNSRSEMNVSTLELGDSALYLCASSLAGTGTATIYFGEGSWLTVV.

This clonotype turned up a few times. The chain combines TRBV19 with TRBJ2-7; 7 bases line up with TRBD2. Trimming took 2 bases from V and 2 from J; bases not matched to a gene: 9. Germline CDR1 and CDR2: LNHDA and SQIVND (reference sequence). The CDR3 extends over 16 amino acids. For the CDR3, the DNA is TGTGCCAGTAGTATATTTGGCGGGAGTAGTCCCTACGAGCAGTACTTC. Protein sequence: CASSIFGGSSPYEQYF.

The chain uses TRBV3-1 and TRBJ2-1; D not resolved. There are 13 residues in the CDR3. The germline V gene encodes CDR1 LGHDT and CDR2 YNNKEL (reference sequence). Trimming pared 1 base from V and 6 bases from J, leaving 7 bases between. CDR3 coding DNA: TGTGCCAGCAGCCAAGTAGATTCCAATGAGCAGTTCTTC. Translation gives CASSQVDSNEQFF.

The V call is TRBV12-3 or TRBV12-4, the J call TRBJ2-3; D gene ambiguous. This CDR3 region has 15 residues. V shed 3 bases and J shed 0 bases, with 10 bases lying between them. CDR3 bases: TGTGCCAGCAGTTTTAGAAGGGCAAGCACAGATACGCAGTATTTT. Amino acid sequence: CASSFRRASTDTQYF.

The chain recombines TRBV7-7 with TRBJ2-1; D unresolved. The CDR3 contains 13 residues. From germline, CDR1 is SSHAT and CDR2 FNYEAQ (reference sequence). Deletions cut 5 bases from V and 3 bases from J, with 8 bases between. The CDR3: CASSTTGYNEQFF. The CDR3 nucleotides read TGTGCCAGCAGCACGACCGGCTACAATGAGCAGTTCTTC.

The V call is TRBV5-5, the J call TRBJ1-1; no clear D gene. The CDR3 is made up of 12 amino acids. V gave up 1 base and J gave up 3 bases, with 4 bases separating them. The germline V gene has CDR1 SGHKS and CDR2 YYEKEE (reference sequence). CDR3 loop: CASSLFYTEAFF. In DNA, the CDR3 is TGTGCCAGCAGCTTGTTCTACACTGAAGCTTTCTTT. Looking up the rest from reference TRBV5-5 and TRBJ1-1 gives the full variable domain: DAGVTQSPTHLIKTRGQQVTLRCSPISGHKSVSWYQQVLGQGPQFIFQYYEKEERGRGNFPDRFSARQFPNYSSELNVNALLLGDSALYLCASSLFYTEAFFGQGTRLTVV.

This clonotype was counted ten times or more. The chain couples TRBV11-2 to TRBJ1-1; 11 bases are shared with TRBD1. The V and J ends lost 4 bases and 1 base, in that order; junction bases with no gene match: 8. This CDR3 comprises 17 residues. Germline-derived CDR1 and CDR2 are SGHAT and FQNNGV. CDR3 bases: TGTGCCAGCAGCTCGAGGACAGGGGGCTTCAGGAACACTGAAGCTTTCTTT. Residues: CASSSRTGGFRNTEAFF.

This clonotype has more than one count but fewer than ten. The chain has TRBV7-9 and TRBJ1-4, with 10 nucleotides matching TRBD1. Germline assignment: CDR1 SEHNR and CDR2 FQNEAQ (reference sequence). The CDR3 has 14 residues. V dropped 4 bases and J dropped 5; count of bases not matched to a gene: 1. CDR3 protein: CASSWDRGNEKLFF. The CDR3 nucleotides read TGTGCCAGCAGCTGGGACAGGGGCAATGAAAAACTGTTTTTT.

This chain links TRBV7-6 with TRBJ2-3; D uncertain. The CDR3 loop spans 15 amino acids. CDR1 is SGHVS, CDR2 FNYEAQ, per germline. Trimming left V 1 base short and J 4 bases short, with 12 bases between. The CDR3 sequence is CASSLGARRSDTQYF. Written as DNA, the CDR3 is TGTGCCAGCAGCTTAGGGGCCAGACGTTCAGATACGCAGTATTTT.

This clonotype was detected a few times. J is TRBJ2-7 and V is TRBV7-6; 8 nucleotides agree with TRBD1. Germline V CDR1 and CDR2: SGHVS, FNYEAQ. V shed 6 bases and J 6 bases; nucleotides not matched to a gene: 10. The length of the CDR3 is 14 residues. CDR3 in amino acids: CASSPMDRVGEQYF. CDR3 nucleotides: TGTGCCAGCAGTCCTATGGACAGGGTAGGCGAGCAGTACTTC.

This clonotype was detected only a few times. The V call is TRBV20-1, the J call TRBJ2-1; D not resolved. V lost 0 bases to trimming and J lost 7 bases, with 7 bases between them. CDR1 DFQATT and CDR2 SNEGSKA come from the germline V gene (reference sequence). The CDR3 spans 12 residues. CDR3 protein: CSARDPFNEQFF. CDR3 sequence (DNA): TGCAGTGCTAGAGATCCGTTTAATGAGCAGTTCTTC.